Following are 8 T cell receptor beta chains from one sample sequenced in a study of Ad26.COV2.S vaccination and SARS-CoV-2 variants. Here immunoSEQ multiplex PCR was the method, and the copy in TCRdb shows in-frame clones only, minus some. The sample has 350,000 to 450,000 clones, about 90% seen once. This specimen consisted of peripheral blood, obtained after recovery from COVID-19. These receptors were obtained from a human donor who had recovered from COVID-19.

The rearrangement uses TRBV5-3 and TRBJ2-7; D not certain. TRBV5-3 is labeled an ORF, and its function is uncertain. The CDR3 spans 14 residues. V lost 1 base to trimming and J lost 4 bases, with 12 bases between them. The chain's CDR3 is CARSLICSWYEQYF. DNA for the CDR3: TGTGCCAGAAGCTTGATATGTTCTTGGTACGAGCAGTACTTC.

This clone has only one observation. The chain links TRBV6-5 to TRBJ2-1, with D tentatively TRBD2 (5 bases). This CDR3 has 14 amino acids. Germline V gives CDR1 MNHEY, CDR2 SVGAGI. Trimming took 5 bases from V and 6 from J, leaving 14 bases between them. This CDR3 is CASSTTEVSNEQFF. In DNA form, the CDR3 reads TGTGCCAGCAGTACCACGGAGGTTAGCAATGAGCAGTTCTTC.

This sequence joins TRBV6-1 and TRBJ1-2; D may be TRBD1 (5 bases). Germline V lookup: CDR1 MNHNS, CDR2 SASEGT. Between the trimmed V and J ends, which lost 3 bases and 4 bases, there was a span of 12 bases. The CDR3 loop spans 14 amino acids. CDR3 residues: CASSDQGRGYGYTF. The CDR3 DNA follows: TGTGCCAGCAGTGATCAGGGAAGGGGCTATGGCTACACCTTC.

The chain recombines TRBV11-2 with TRBJ1-3; no definite D call. The V and J ends lost 5 bases and 0 bases respectively, with 5 bases between them. This CDR3 is built from 13 residues. CDR1 and CDR2 from the germline V gene are SGHAT and FQNNGV. CDR3 sequence (DNA): TGTGCCAGCAGCCCCTTCTCTGGAAACACCATATATTTT. Protein: CASSPFSGNTIYF. Variable domain in full (rest from reference TRBV11-2 and TRBJ1-3): EAGVAQSPRYKIIEKRQSVAFWCNPISGHATLYWYQQILGQGPKLLIQFQNNGVVDDSQLPKDRFSAERLKGVDSTLKIQPAKLEDSAVYLCASSPFSGNTIYFGEGSWLTVV.

The rearrangement uses TRBV10-1 and TRBJ2-2; D might be TRBD2 (5 bases). V was cut by 4 bases and J by 5 bases, with 11 bases left in between. CDR1 and CDR2 (germline): WNHNN, SYGVQD (reference sequence). The CDR3 runs to 14 residues. The CDR3 region has the DNA TGCGCCAGCAGTGTACTAAGGGAGACCGGGGAGCTGTTTTTT. This codes for CASSVLRETGELFF.

A single count supports this clone. At the DNA level, this CDR3 is encoded by other sequences in the same sample as well. This chain connects TRBV7-8 to TRBJ1-1; D remains ambiguous. V was clipped by 4 bases and J by 5 bases, with 8 bases between them. Per germline, CDR1 SGHVS and CDR2 FQNEAQ. This CDR3 spans 12 amino acids. CDR3 in amino acids: CASSSSGTEAFF. The CDR3, as DNA: TGTGCCAGCAGCTCTTCCGGGACTGAAGCTTTCTTT.

This chain links TRBV19 with TRBJ1-5; weak D call: TRBD1 (6 bases). The germline V gene has CDR1 LNHDA and CDR2 SQIVND (reference sequence). The germline V and J ends were trimmed by 4 bases and 7 bases, with 14 bases remaining between them. The CDR3 sequence is 14 residues long. CDR3: CASSTLDRAQPQHF. The CDR3 coding sequence is TGTGCCAGTAGTACCTTGGACAGAGCACAGCCCCAGCATTTT.

The chain has TRBV27 and TRBJ1-2; no reliable D call. Trimming took 6 bases from V and 2 from J, leaving 13 bases between them. In germline, CDR1 is MNHEY, CDR2 SMNVEV (reference sequence). There are 14 residues in the CDR3. CDR3 in DNA: TGTGCCAGCAGCTTCAACCCAGACAACTATGGCTACACCTTC. It is translated as CASSFNPDNYGYTF.